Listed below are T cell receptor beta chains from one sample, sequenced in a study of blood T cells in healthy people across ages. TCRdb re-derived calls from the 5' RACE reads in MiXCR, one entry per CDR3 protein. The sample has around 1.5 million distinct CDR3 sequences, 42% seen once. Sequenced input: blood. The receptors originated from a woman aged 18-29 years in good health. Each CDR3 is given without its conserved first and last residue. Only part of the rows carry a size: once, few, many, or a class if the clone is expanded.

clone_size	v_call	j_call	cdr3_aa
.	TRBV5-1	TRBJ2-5	ASSLSRQSQTQY
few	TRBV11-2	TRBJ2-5	ASRKQGAQY
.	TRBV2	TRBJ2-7	ASMRRLHEQY
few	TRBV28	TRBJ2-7	ASSPVWYEQY
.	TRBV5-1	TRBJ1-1	ASSFEIAARTEAF
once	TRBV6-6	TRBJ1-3	ASSYSTDPGVHTIY
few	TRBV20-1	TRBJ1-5	SARLGNQPQH
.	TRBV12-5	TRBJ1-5	ASGLVPRGGSNQPQH
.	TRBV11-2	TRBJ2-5	ASSLDRTAPRQQY
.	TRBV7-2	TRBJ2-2	ASSLGRSDTGELF
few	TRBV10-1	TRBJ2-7	ASSDRPGTSYEQY
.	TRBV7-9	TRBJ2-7	ASSFSIYGEQY
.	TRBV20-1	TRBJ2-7	SASRQGSYEQY
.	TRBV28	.	ASSLVGGLGTQY
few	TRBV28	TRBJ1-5	ASSSQGTLLQPQH
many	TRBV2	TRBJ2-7	ASSVLKGREQY
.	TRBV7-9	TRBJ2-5	ASSRGLAGNNEQY
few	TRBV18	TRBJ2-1	ASSQNEANSYNEQF
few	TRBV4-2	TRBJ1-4	ASSRSTGEPNEKLF
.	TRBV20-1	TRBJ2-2	SARDPRRDTGELF
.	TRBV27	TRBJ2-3	ASSFRGKVNTQY
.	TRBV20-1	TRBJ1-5	SARGRGRNDNQPQH
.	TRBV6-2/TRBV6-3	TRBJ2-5	ASSPDLIGTQY
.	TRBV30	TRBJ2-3	AWSVELAGVGDTQY
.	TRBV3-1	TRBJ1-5	ASSLRSRNQPQH
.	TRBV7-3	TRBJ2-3	ASSLGYRASTDTQY
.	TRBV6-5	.	ASSYSRAGVNEQY
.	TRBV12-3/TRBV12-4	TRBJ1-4	ASSLGGMRYEKLF
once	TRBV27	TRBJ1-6	ASSFAPRENSPLH
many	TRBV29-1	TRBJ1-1	SVGRGKSVGTEAF
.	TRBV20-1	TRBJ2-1	SPIAVNEQF
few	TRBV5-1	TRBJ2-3	ASSPPSPGGSTDTQY
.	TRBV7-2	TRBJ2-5	ASSSWMGGYQETQY
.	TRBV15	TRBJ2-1	ATRESGGREQF
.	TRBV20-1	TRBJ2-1	SALVCCTRGDEQF
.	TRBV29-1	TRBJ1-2	SVDEGAIYGYT
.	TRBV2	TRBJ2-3	ASGRERDTQY
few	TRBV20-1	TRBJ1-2	SARVSVGSYGYT
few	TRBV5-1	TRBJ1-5	ASSLTNDRNQPQH
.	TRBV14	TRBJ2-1	ASSLGLAEHYNEQF
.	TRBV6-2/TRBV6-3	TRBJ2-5	ASSYSLASGGPFQETQY
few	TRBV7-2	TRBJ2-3	ASSLKTGSTDTQY
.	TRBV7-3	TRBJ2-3	ASSLQVSPTDTQY
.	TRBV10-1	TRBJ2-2	ASSRDLAAGELF
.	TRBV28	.	ASSPQSPSYNEQY
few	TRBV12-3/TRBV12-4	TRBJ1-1	ASTSRKTNTEAF
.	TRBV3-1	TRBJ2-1	ASSAAATYNEQF
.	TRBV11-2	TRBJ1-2	ASSPGRGQFYGYT
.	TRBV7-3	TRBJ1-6	ASSLTAGGSYNSPLH
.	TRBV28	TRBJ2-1	ASSPPIRGKQETQF
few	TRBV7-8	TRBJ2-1	ASSPGTGEDEQF
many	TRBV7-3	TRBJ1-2	ASSLGDRNNYGYT
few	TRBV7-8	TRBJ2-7	ASSLASWGTTHYEQY